Below, 9 T cell receptor beta chains from the same sample are listed, as sequenced in a study of T cells in localized non-small cell lung cancer. Sequencing used immunoSEQ multiplex PCR; TCRdb keeps in-frame clones, though not all of them. Here the sample spans tens of thousands of clones, 70% to 90% being singletons. The specimen comprised peripheral blood, sampled before any cancer treatment. These receptors originate from a man aged 35 to 70 with stage I lung adenocarcinoma.

This sequence joins TRBV2 and TRBJ2-7; D could derive from TRBD1 or TRBD2 (6 bases each). Trimming removed 3 bases at V and 10 bases at J, with 10 bases between. The length of the CDR3 is 11 residues. Germline lookup yields CDR1 SNHLY and CDR2 FYNNEI. CDR3 bases: TGTGCCAGCAGTGAGGTCGGGGGCCAGTACTTC. Its translation: CASSEVGGQYF.

The chain couples TRBV19 to TRBJ2-7; tentative D call: TRBD1 (6 bases). Germline CDR1 and CDR2: LNHDA and SQIVND (reference sequence). The length of the CDR3 is 14 residues. Deletions cut 5 bases from V and 4 bases from J, with 15 bases between. CDR3 sequence reads: CASSVRGDTYEQYF. The CDR3 DNA follows: TGTGCCAGTAGTGTAAGAGGGGACACATACGAGCAGTACTTC.

The chain uses TRBV7-9 and TRBJ2-2; TRBD1 might be the D (6 bases). V lost 6 bases, J lost 6 bases, and 14 bases lay in between. CDR3 length equals 14 residues. CDR1 and CDR2 (germline): SEHNR, FQNEAQ (reference sequence). CDR3 region: CASRTNREAGELFF. CDR3 bases: TGTGCCAGCAGAACTAACAGGGAAGCCGGGGAGCTGTTTTTT.

V is TRBV30 and J is TRBJ1-1; no definite D call. Trimming pared 2 bases from V and 3 bases from J, leaving 7 bases between. CDR1 GTSNPN and CDR2 SVGIG come from the germline V gene (reference sequence). This CDR3 spans 12 amino acids. The CDR3 loop reads CAWSQADTEAFF. The CDR3 DNA is TGTGCCTGGAGTCAGGCTGACACTGAAGCTTTCTTT.

The rearrangement joins TRBV6-5 to TRBJ1-4, with D unresolved. V lost 10 bases and J 2 bases, leaving 5 bases between the germline ends. The germline CDR1 and CDR2 sequences are MNHEY and SVGAGI. CDR3 length: 11 amino acids. The CDR3 region has the DNA TGTGCCACGAGGACTAATGAAAAACTGTTTTTT. As protein: CATRTNEKLFF.

This sequence joins TRBV7-2 and TRBJ2-7; TRBD2 matches at 11 bases. The junction had 4 bases not matched to a gene; V was cut back by 1 base and J by 2 bases. The CDR3 length is 16 residues. Germline values: CDR1 SGHTA, CDR2 FQGNSA. CDR3 region: CASSLVSSGGTYEQYF. DNA of the CDR3: TGTGCCAGCAGCTTAGTTTCTAGCGGGGGGACCTACGAGCAGTACTTC.

In nucleotides, the CDR3 is TGTGCCAGCAGTTACTCGATGTCCGGGTCCGCTGGTGGCTACACCTTC. Translated: CASSYSMSGSAGGYTF. The chain recombines TRBV6-5 with TRBJ1-2; D gene uncertain. The CDR3 has 16 residues. CDR1 and CDR2 (germline): MNHEY, SVGAGI. Trimming pared 0 bases from V and 7 bases from J, leaving 18 bases between.

The chain joins TRBV28 to TRBJ2-7; D may be TRBD1 (5 bases). The CDR3 has 15 amino acids. Germline V gene sequence: CDR1 MDHEN, CDR2 SYDVKM. Trimming removed 6 bases from V and 1 base from J, with 16 bases in between. DNA of the CDR3: TGTGCCAGCAGGGGGCAGGGTGCTTCTTCCTACGAGCAGTACTTC. This translates into CASRGQGASSYEQYF.

The chain recombines TRBV27 with TRBJ2-7; TRBD1 is a possible D gene (6 bases). The CDR3 has 12 residues. V lost 5 bases and J lost 6, with 11 bases in between. CDR1 and CDR2 from the germline V gene are MNHEY and SMNVEV (reference sequence). The CDR3 here is CASSPDRLEQYF. The CDR3 DNA sequence: TGTGCCAGCAGTCCCGACAGGCTCGAGCAGTACTTC.